This entry lists 19 T cell receptor beta chains sequenced from one sample in a study of CD8 T cells in Susac syndrome. RNA amounts of about 0.5 to 1 ug underwent reverse transcription with random hexamers. TCRdb itself ran the immunoSEQ multiplex PCR reads through MiXCR, one entry per CDR3 protein. The table includes 100,000 or so distinct CDR3 sequences, roughly 94% detected once. The specimen sequenced was CD4+ T cells from PBMCs. The source of these receptors is a human donor with Susac syndrome.

This chain uses TRBV7-9 with TRBJ2-5; D is tentatively TRBD1 or TRBD2 (6 bases each). Germline V CDR1 and CDR2: SEHNR, FQNEAQ (reference sequence). V was trimmed by 2 bases and J by 4 bases, leaving 11 bases between them. The CDR3 runs to 14 residues. The CDR3: CASSLSGAGETQYF. In DNA form, the CDR3 reads TGTGCCAGCAGCTTATCGGGGGCTGGAGAGACCCAGTACTTC.

The chain joins TRBV20-1 to TRBJ2-7, with 11 bases that match TRBD2. Germline V CDR1 and CDR2: DFQATT, SNEGSKA (reference sequence). Germline trimming cut 1 base from V and 4 bases from J; bases unmatched to any gene: 6. The CDR3 is made up of 15 amino acids. CDR3 in amino acids: CSARGLAGGRYEQYF. In nucleotides, the CDR3 is TGCAGTGCTAGAGGGCTAGCGGGGGGTCGGTACGAGCAGTACTTC.

This clonotype was counted a single time. The V and J genes are TRBV10-3 and TRBJ2-2; D not resolved. The V end lost 6 bases, the J end lost 0 bases, and 14 bases lay between the germline ends. This CDR3 has 16 amino acids. Germline CDR1 reads ENHRY; CDR2 reads SYGVKD. CDR3 DNA: TGTGCCATCAGCCGCGGTTGGGAAACGAACACCGGGGAGCTGTTTTTT. Amino acids: CAISRGWETNTGELFF.

The chain carries TRBV21-1 and TRBJ1-5. TRBV21-1 is annotated as a pseudogene. The CDR3 has 16 residues. This CDR3 is CASSPEVLRRDQPQHF. As DNA, the CDR3 is TGTGCCAGCAGCCCGGAGGTGTTACGGAGGGATCAGCCCCAGCATTTT.

The V gene is TRBV20-1, the J gene TRBJ2-2; no clear D gene. From germline, CDR1 is DFQATT and CDR2 SNEGSKA (reference sequence). The CDR3 runs 11 residues. V shed 6 bases and J shed 7 bases, with 9 bases lying between them. The CDR3: CSAAVIGELFF. For the CDR3, the DNA is TGCAGTGCGGCCGTAATCGGGGAGCTGTTTTTT.

This sequence joins TRBV9 and TRBJ2-1, with 8 bases that match TRBD1. CDR1 is SGDLS and CDR2 is YYNGEE in the germline V gene. With V trimmed by 3 bases and J by 6 bases, 11 bases remained unmatched. The CDR3 loop spans 16 amino acids. The CDR3: CASSARGPNHTNEQFF. CDR3 nucleotides: TGTGCCAGCAGCGCCAGGGGGCCCAACCACACCAATGAGCAGTTCTTC.

V gene TRBV30 combines with J gene TRBJ1-5, with D possibly TRBD1 on 5 matching bases. Germline V CDR1 and CDR2: GTSNPN, SVGIG (reference sequence). V lost 2 bases and J 3 bases, leaving 11 bases between the germline ends. The CDR3 loop spans 14 amino acids. The CDR3 reads CAWSSGQDNQPQHF. Written as DNA, the CDR3 is TGTGCCTGGAGTTCGGGGCAAGACAATCAGCCCCAGCATTTT.

The chain joins TRBV30 to TRBJ1-1; the match to TRBD1 covers 7 bases. This CDR3 region has 14 residues. Unmatched junction bases numbered 4, after V lost 0 bases and J lost 3 bases. The germline CDR1 and CDR2 sequences are GTSNPN and SVGIG (reference sequence). For the CDR3, the DNA is TGTGCCTGGAGTGTCGGCAGGGGGTACACTGAAGCTTTCTTT. This translates into CAWSVGRGYTEAFF.

The chain links TRBV20-1 to TRBJ2-7; maybe TRBD1 (7 bases). Looked up from germline, CDR1 is DFQATT and CDR2 is SNEGSKA (reference sequence). The germline V and J ends were trimmed by 6 bases and 0 bases, with 15 bases remaining between them. The length of the CDR3 is 14 residues. In nucleotides, the CDR3 is TGCAGTGCGACGGGGGACAGCCTCTCCTACGAGCAGTACTTC. It specifies CSATGDSLSYEQYF.

The chain couples TRBV19 to TRBJ2-1, with 7 nucleotides matching TRBD2. Germline V CDR1 and CDR2: LNHDA, SQIVND (reference sequence). The junction had 7 bases not matched to a gene; V was cut back by 10 bases and J by 4 bases. This CDR3 has 13 amino acids. CDR3 loop: CAIAEAGYNEQFF. The CDR3 nucleotides are TGTGCCATAGCAGAAGCGGGATACAATGAGCAGTTCTTC.

The chain uses TRBV28 and TRBJ2-7; D is uncertain. Trimming stripped 1 base from V and 3 bases from J, with 13 bases between. CDR3 size: 15 residues. The germline V gene has CDR1 MDHEN and CDR2 SYDVKM. The CDR3 loop is CASSLSGGGLYEQYF. CDR3 nucleotides: TGTGCCAGCAGTTTATCGGGTGGCGGCCTCTACGAGCAGTACTTC.

This clonotype was observed a single time. The rearrangement joins TRBV7-2 to TRBJ2-5, with 8 nucleotides matching TRBD2. Germline V CDR1 and CDR2: SGHTA, FQGNSA. This CDR3 contains 15 residues. The V gene end was trimmed by 5 bases and the J gene end by 5 bases; junction bases not matched to a gene: 10. The CDR3 here is CASSPQAGEGETQYF. The CDR3 coding sequence is TGTGCCAGCAGCCCCCAAGCGGGGGAAGGGGAGACCCAGTACTTC.

Only a few counts were recorded for this clonotype. Here the CDR3 DNA reads TGTGCCAGTCGTCGACAGGGACAAGAGACCCAGTACTTC. Translated: CASRRQGQETQYF. The V and J genes are TRBV19 and TRBJ2-5; 7 bases line up with TRBD1. J was trimmed by 2 bases and V by 8 bases; bases with no gene match: 5. Germline values: CDR1 LNHDA, CDR2 SQIVND (reference sequence). This CDR3 has 13 amino acids.

V gene TRBV7-2 combines with J gene TRBJ2-5, with 11 bases that match TRBD2. The length of the CDR3 is 17 residues. The germline V gene encodes CDR1 SGHTA and CDR2 FQGNSA. The junction had 9 bases not matched to a gene; V was cut back by 1 base and J by 5 bases. CDR3 amino acids: CASSLGLLAGARETQYF. The CDR3 coding sequence is TGTGCCAGCAGCTTAGGGTTACTAGCGGGGGCCCGCGAGACCCAGTACTTC.

The V and J genes are TRBV28 and TRBJ1-2; D might be TRBD1 (6 bases). Trimming removed 6 bases at V and 5 bases at J, with 13 bases between. There are 13 residues in the CDR3. CDR1 MDHEN and CDR2 SYDVKM come from the germline V gene. DNA for the CDR3: TGTGCCAGCAGGGGGGGGCAGGTTTATGGCTACACCTTC. Translation gives CASRGGQVYGYTF.

V and J are TRBV20-1 and TRBJ2-5; the D gene is possibly TRBD1 (5 bases). CDR1 and CDR2 (germline): DFQATT, SNEGSKA (reference sequence). The CDR3 has 12 residues. Trimming took off 6 bases at V and 5 bases at J, with 13 bases between the two ends. This chain's CDR3 is CSARASSETQYF. In nucleotides, the CDR3 is TGCAGTGCCAGGGCTAGTTCGGAGACCCAGTACTTC.

The genes are TRBV20-1 and TRBJ2-5; unclear D gene. Trimming pared 0 bases from V and 5 bases from J, leaving 19 bases between. Germline CDR1 and CDR2: DFQATT and SNEGSKA (reference sequence). The CDR3 spans 16 residues. In nucleotides, the CDR3 is TGCAGTGCTAGAGATCAAAGTCGCACTCTAGTGGAGACCCAGTACTTC. Translation: CSARDQSRTLVETQYF.

The chain couples TRBV11-2 to TRBJ2-7; 9 bases match TRBD2. J was trimmed by 5 bases and V by 2 bases; bases with no gene match: 7. This CDR3 comprises 15 residues. Germline CDR1 SGHAT, CDR2 FQNNGV. CDR3: CASSLRGAGGDEQYF. The CDR3 nucleotides are TGTGCCAGCAGCTTAAGGGGAGCGGGGGGCGACGAGCAGTACTTC.

The chain couples TRBV30 to TRBJ2-5, with 8 bases that match TRBD2. V shed 1 base and J 1 base; nucleotides not matched to a gene: 2. Germline V gene lookup returns CDR1 GTSNPN and CDR2 SVGIG (reference sequence). The CDR3 consists of 14 residues. CDR3 amino acids: CAWSASGLQETQYF. The CDR3 region has the DNA TGTGCCTGGAGTGCTAGCGGGCTCCAAGAGACCCAGTACTTC.